A selection of T cell receptor beta chains follows, all from one sample in a study of T-cell reconstitution after alpha-beta-depleted transplantation in children. TCRdb redid the calling of the PCR reads with MiXCR, one entry per CDR3 protein. The sample includes approximately 640,000 distinct CDR3 sequences, around 17% of them seen just once. The sample here was PBMCs from the stem cell graft donor, taken from the stem cell graft. The origin of the receptors is a human donor who donated a stem cell graft to a child with acute myeloid leukemia. CDR3s include the opening cysteine and the closing phenylalanine or tryptophan. The D gene is left open where the match is weak. Not all rows give a size; the values are once, few, many and, for expanded clones, a class.

clone_size j_call v_call d_call cdr3_aa cdr3_nt
many TRBJ2-6 TRBV6-5 . CATYTDITPGGANVLTF TGTGCCACCTATACGGACATAACCCCTGGAGGGGCCAACGTCCTGACTTTC
many TRBJ2-1 TRBV20-1 . CSASSGTFLGEQFF TGCAGTGCTAGCTCCGGGACCTTCTTGGGGGAGCAGTTCTTC
. TRBJ1-2 TRBV6-1 TRBD1 CASRTSGQGKGYTF TGTGCCAGCAGGACCTCGGGACAGGGTAAAGGCTACACCTTC
. TRBJ2-2 TRBV5-1 TRBD2 CASSATSGNTGELFF TGCGCCAGCAGCGCTACTAGCGGGAACACCGGGGAGCTGTTTTTT
many TRBJ2-7 TRBV12-3/TRBV12-4 TRBD2 CASSPGTSFSYEQYF TGTGCCAGCAGTCCTGGGACTAGCTTTTCCTACGAGCAGTACTTC
. TRBJ2-1 TRBV20-1 TRBD2 CSAFASGKRGGGEQFF TGCAGTGCTTTCGCTTCCGGGAAGCGGGGGGGCGGTGAGCAGTTCTTC
many TRBJ2-3 TRBV29-1 . CSVEVGGTQYF TGCAGCGTTGAAGTAGGCGGAACGCAGTATTTT
few TRBJ1-1 TRBV20-1 . CSARPPRGATEAFF TGCAGTGCTAGGCCCCCTAGAGGGGCCACTGAAGCTTTCTTT
. TRBJ1-5 TRBV27 . CASRDTVNQPQHF TGTGCCAGCAGAGATACAGTCAATCAGCCCCAGCATTTT
. TRBJ2-1 TRBV12-3/TRBV12-4 . CASSLQAEANNEQFF TGTGCCAGCAGTTTACAGGCGGAAGCTAACAATGAGCAGTTCTTC
few TRBJ1-1 TRBV6-2/TRBV6-3 . CASSYLGVRSPEAFF TGTGCCAGCAGTTACTTGGGAGTTAGAAGCCCTGAAGCTTTCTTT
many TRBJ1-1 TRBV20-1 TRBD1 CSARRGRGTEAFF TGCAGTGCTAGGAGGGGGCGGGGAACTGAAGCTTTCTTT
few TRBJ2-5 TRBV20-1 . CSAARGETQYF TGCAGTGCAGCTAGGGGTGAGACCCAGTACTTC
. TRBJ2-2 TRBV7-3 TRBD2 CASSLTPTSPRAGELFF TGTGCCAGCAGCTTAACCCCGACTAGCCCCCGGGCCGGGGAGCTGTTTTTT
. TRBJ2-2 TRBV24-1 . CATSDLSTLTGGELFF TGTGCCACCAGTGATTTGAGTACCCTAACAGGCGGGGAGCTGTTTTTT
. TRBJ2-1 TRBV20-1 TRBD1 CSARAAGPGGSYNEQFF TGCAGTGCTAGAGCGGCCGGGCCAGGGGGCTCCTACAATGAGCAGTTCTTC
. TRBJ1-2 TRBV10-2 . CASSDNSNYGYTF TGCGCCAGCAGTGATAACAGCAACTATGGCTACACCTTC
many TRBJ2-3 TRBV20-1 . CSAPDVGSTDTQYF TGCAGTGCTCCCGACGTCGGTAGCACAGATACGCAGTATTTT
. TRBJ2-3 TRBV12-3/TRBV12-4 . CASSFKWGKGTDTQYF TGTGCCAGCAGTTTTAAGTGGGGGAAGGGGACAGATACGCAGTATTTT
many TRBJ1-2 TRBV29-1 . CSDLSGQPYGYTF TGCAGCGACCTATCCGGACAGCCCTATGGCTACACCTTC
few TRBJ1-6 TRBV5-1 TRBD1 CASSTGRTGSNSPLHF TGCGCCAGCAGTACCGGACGGACAGGGAGCAATTCACCCCTCCACTTT
. TRBJ1-1 TRBV5-1 . CASSLGRPSTEAFF TGCGCCAGCAGCTTGGGCAGGCCTTCCACTGAAGCTTTCTTT
. TRBJ1-1 TRBV7-2 . CASSLNRMGAEAFF TGTGCCAGCAGCTTAAACAGGATGGGGGCTGAAGCTTTCTTT
many TRBJ2-1 TRBV7-2 . CASSLQGSWNEQFF TGTGCCAGCAGCTTGCAGGGCAGTTGGAATGAGCAGTTCTTC
many TRBJ2-7 TRBV10-3 . CAISEGLTYEQYF TGTGCCATCAGTGAGGGACTAACCTACGAGCAGTACTTC
few TRBJ1-2 TRBV29-1 . CSVGDRRGGYTF TGCAGCGTTGGCGACAGGCGGGGAGGCTACACCTTC
. TRBJ1-2 TRBV7-2 . CASSLSWGDYGYTF TGTGCCAGCAGCTTATCTTGGGGGGACTATGGCTACACCTTC
many TRBJ2-7 TRBV7-2 TRBD2 CASSLEAGAYEQYF TGCGCCAGCAGCTTGGAAGCGGGGGCCTACGAGCAGTACTTC
few TRBJ2-2 TRBV11-2 TRBD1 CASSWPPTGTVTGELFF TGTGCCAGCAGCTGGCCGCCGACAGGGACGGTAACCGGGGAGCTGTTTTTT
. TRBJ2-2 TRBV5-1 . CASPGPSGELFF TGCGCCAGCCCGGGACCCAGCGGGGAGCTGTTTTTT
many TRBJ2-7 TRBV4-3 . CASSQGGPSYEQYF TGCGCCAGCAGCCAAGGTGGGCCCTCCTACGAGCAGTACTTC
many TRBJ1-1 TRBV7-2 TRBD1 CASSLTTIGQGGAFF TGTGCCAGCAGCTTAACCACGATAGGACAGGGAGGGGCTTTCTTT
few TRBJ2-2 TRBV24-1 . CATSGTRNTGELFF TGTGCCACCAGTGGGACGAGGAACACCGGGGAGCTGTTTTTT
. TRBJ2-7 TRBV12-3/TRBV12-4 TRBD1 CASSPVPGQGFGYEQYF TGTGCCAGCAGTCCCGTCCCGGGACAGGGCTTTGGGTACGAGCAGTACTTC
many TRBJ2-1 TRBV27 . CASNTGNEQFF TGTGCCAGCAATACGGGGAATGAGCAGTTCTTC
. TRBJ2-2 TRBV28 TRBD2 CPGGARTGELFF TGTCCGGGGGGGGCGAGAACCGGGGAGCTGTTTTTT
. TRBJ2-5 TRBV7-2 . CASADSPVLSETQYF TGTGCCAGCGCGGACAGTCCGGTTCTTTCCGAGACCCAGTACTTC
few TRBJ1-2 TRBV13 . CASSLERVGYTF TGTGCCAGCAGCTTAGAGAGGGTCGGCTACACCTTC
. TRBJ2-1 TRBV21-1 . CASSKEGLALDEQFF TGTGCCAGCAGCAAAGAGGGACTAGCGTTAGATGAGCAGTTCTTC
many TRBJ2-3 TRBV15 . CATSRETTEDGDTQYF TGTGCCACCAGCAGAGAAACGACAGAGGACGGCGATACGCAGTATTTT
few TRBJ2-1 TRBV5-1 . CASSRRTQRRSEQFF TGCGCCAGCAGCCGACGGACCCAGCGCCGTAGTGAGCAGTTCTTC
many TRBJ1-6 TRBV7-9 . CASIRTGANSPLHF TGTGCCAGCATCCGAACGGGGGCCAATTCACCCCTCCACTTT
few TRBJ2-1 TRBV9 . CASSPGGVQGRNEQFF TGTGCCAGCAGCCCCGGAGGGGTACAGGGCCGGAATGAGCAGTTCTTC
. TRBJ2-3 TRBV7-9 . CASSGDPSAPRADTQYF TGTGCCAGCAGCGGTGATCCCTCGGCTCCGAGGGCAGATACGCAGTATTTT
many TRBJ2-5 TRBV29-1 . CSAGRGAQETQYF TGCAGCGCAGGACGGGGGGCCCAAGAGACCCAGTACTTC
. TRBJ2-5 TRBV7-9 . CASSRSDGQETQYF TGTGCCAGCAGCCGTTCGGACGGCCAAGAGACCCAGTACTTC
few TRBJ1-3 TRBV28 . CASRPQVYSGNTIYF TGTGCCAGCAGACCACAGGTTTACTCTGGAAACACCATATATTTT
. TRBJ1-5 TRBV4-3 TRBD1 CASSYGTGPNQPQHF TGCGCCAGCAGCTATGGGACAGGGCCGAATCAGCCCCAGCATTTT
. TRBJ2-1 TRBV6-2/TRBV6-3 . CASSYSASVEGTYNEQFF TGTGCCAGCAGTTACTCGGCTTCGGTGGAGGGGACTTACAATGAGCAGTTCTTC
. TRBJ2-1 TRBV9 . CASSVQNTLYEQFF TGTGCCAGCAGCGTACAGAATACCCTTTATGAGCAGTTCTTC
few TRBJ2-1 TRBV24-1 . CATSDPGQYNEQFF TGTGCCACCAGTGACCCGGGACAATACAATGAGCAGTTCTTC
many TRBJ1-3 TRBV6-1 TRBD1 CASRPGQTGNTIYF TGTGCCAGCAGACCGGGACAGACTGGAAACACCATATATTTT
many TRBJ1-1 TRBV10-3 . CAISERSEENTEAFF TGTGCCATCAGTGAGCGGTCAGAGGAGAACACTGAAGCTTTCTTT